The 30 T cell receptor beta chains reported below all come from one sample, sequenced in a study of patients and donors after allogeneic stem cell transplantation. MiXCR, run by TCRdb on the RT-PCR reads, gives a single entry per CDR3 protein. Among 45,000 to 65,000 distinct CDR3 sequences listed, 10% to 15% were seen once. Material for sequencing was blood, either unsorted or a sorted T cell fraction (not recorded which). The origin of the receptors is a human donor who was either an allogeneic HSCT recipient or a stem cell or donor lymphocyte infusion donor (not recorded which). It is not recorded whose cells these are; they may come from a transplant donor.

In this sample, this clonotype turned up a few times. This chain links TRBV7-9 with TRBJ2-1; D call uncertain. The CDR3 spans 16 residues. Germline CDR1 and CDR2: SEHNR and FQNEAQ (reference sequence). Trimming stripped 1 base from V and 7 bases from J, with 17 bases between. CDR3: CASSLGLYGFGNEQFF. The CDR3 DNA follows: TGTGCCAGCAGCTTAGGGCTGTACGGGTTTGGGAATGAGCAGTTCTTC.

This clonotype was recorded many times. This chain uses TRBV25-1 with TRBJ1-4, with a weak D call TRBD1 (5 bases). Germline CDR1 reads MGHDK; CDR2 reads SYGVNS. This CDR3 region has 14 residues. V lost 3 bases to trimming and J lost 6 bases, with 11 bases between them. Here the CDR3 reads CASSDWGSYEKLFF. In DNA form, the CDR3 reads TGTGCCAGCAGTGACTGGGGGAGCTATGAAAAACTGTTTTTT.

The CDR3 reads CASSYRAGDSNQPQHF. The CDR3 DNA follows: TGTGCCAGCAGTTACAGGGCAGGGGATAGCAATCAGCCCCAGCATTTT. V and J are TRBV6-5 and TRBJ1-5; maybe TRBD1 (6 bases). Trimming shortened V by 2 bases and J by 0 bases, and 11 bases separated the two germline ends. This CDR3 is built from 16 residues. Looked up from germline, CDR1 is MNHEY and CDR2 is SVGAGI.

This clonotype was picked up a small number of times. The chain joins TRBV11-2 to TRBJ1-2; 8 bases fit TRBD1. The germline V gene encodes CDR1 SGHAT and CDR2 FQNNGV. The CDR3 is made up of 15 amino acids. V lost 5 bases, J lost 5 bases, and 10 bases stayed unmatched. The DNA for the CDR3 is TGTGCCAGCAGCATTCCGGGACAGGTCTTATATGGCTACACCTTC. Amino acids: CASSIPGQVLYGYTF.

This clonotype was counted many times. The V and J genes are TRBV5-1 and TRBJ1-2, with 7 bases matching TRBD1. V shed 4 bases, J shed 3 bases, and the junction held 3 bases outside the gene matches. This CDR3 comprises 13 residues. Germline CDR1 reads SGHRS; CDR2 reads YFSETQ. In DNA, the CDR3 is TGCGCCAGCAGCAACGGGACAGACTATGGCTACACCTTC. Its translation is CASSNGTDYGYTF.

This clonotype was counted between two and nine times. J is TRBJ2-5 and V is TRBV29-1; no clear D gene. Between the trimmed V and J ends, which lost 5 bases and 4 bases, there was a span of 11 bases. This CDR3 is built from 12 residues. Germline assignment: CDR1 SQVTM and CDR2 ANQGSEA. This chain's CDR3 is CSVPSRRETQYF. The CDR3 nucleotides read TGCAGCGTTCCAAGTAGAAGAGAGACCCAGTACTTC.

The chain uses TRBV10-1 and TRBJ2-5; the match to TRBD1 covers 7 bases. Germline CDR1 is WNHNN and CDR2 is SYGVQD (reference sequence). The CDR3 has 18 amino acids. V trimming: 0 bases; J trimming: 5 bases; junction bases outside the gene matches: 15. This CDR3 reads CASSESGLQGPVTETQYF. For the CDR3, the DNA is TGCGCCAGCAGTGAGTCCGGGCTACAGGGGCCGGTCACCGAGACCCAGTACTTC.

The chain uses TRBV6-5 and TRBJ2-7; D unclear. Germline values: CDR1 MNHEY, CDR2 SVGAGI. The length of the CDR3 is 15 residues. The germline V and J ends were trimmed by 0 bases and 4 bases, with 13 bases remaining between them. The CDR3 region is CASSYSADPPYEQYF. The CDR3 nucleotides are TGTGCCAGCAGTTACTCGGCGGATCCACCGTACGAGCAGTACTTC.

The rearrangement links TRBV27 to TRBJ2-1, with D uncertain. V dropped 4 bases and J dropped 8 bases, with 15 bases sitting between them. In germline, CDR1 is MNHEY, CDR2 SMNVEV (reference sequence). This CDR3 is 14 amino acids long. CDR3 DNA sequence: TGTGCCAGCAGTTCGCGACATCATGGATATGAGCAGTTCTTC. Encoded protein: CASSSRHHGYEQFF.

The chain carries TRBV6-5 and TRBJ2-5; 7 nucleotides align to TRBD1. V shed 5 bases and J 4 bases; nucleotides not matched to a gene: 10. This CDR3 is built from 15 residues. Germline assignment: CDR1 MNHEY and CDR2 SVGAGI. The CDR3 spells CASSALTGDAETQYF. In nucleotides, the CDR3 is TGTGCCAGCAGTGCTCTCACAGGGGACGCAGAGACCCAGTACTTC.

V gene TRBV15 combines with J gene TRBJ2-6; D gene unclear. Trimming took off 5 bases at V and 0 bases at J, with 11 bases between the two ends. The CDR3 extends over 16 amino acids. Germline V CDR1 and CDR2: LNHNV, YYDKDF (reference sequence). The CDR3 sequence is CATSAPEDSGANVLTF. For the CDR3, the DNA is TGTGCCACCAGCGCACCAGAAGACTCTGGGGCCAACGTCCTGACTTTC.

This clonotype was detected a few times. The gene calls are TRBV4-1 and TRBJ1-2, with TRBD1 matching 7 bases. Unmatched junction bases numbered 3, after V lost 0 bases and J lost 8 bases. This CDR3 contains 13 residues. Germline V CDR1 and CDR2: MGHRA, YSYEKL. CDR3 sequence reads: CASSQELGGGYTF. CDR3 DNA sequence: TGCGCCAGCAGCCAAGAGTTAGGGGGCGGCTACACCTTC.

The V gene is TRBV5-1, the J gene TRBJ2-7; D possibly corresponds to TRBD1 (6 bases). The germline V and J ends were trimmed by 0 bases and 0 bases, with 19 bases remaining between them. Germline V gene data show CDR1 as SGHRS and CDR2 as YFSETQ. There are 18 residues in the CDR3. The CDR3, as DNA: TGCGCCAGCAGCTTGGCCATACAGCTCTCACAGGGCTCCTACGAGCAGTACTTC. This gives the protein CASSLAIQLSQGSYEQYF. Filled out from reference TRBV5-1 and TRBJ2-7, the complete variable domain reads KAGVTQTPRYLIKTRGQQVTLSCSPISGHRSVSWYQQTPGQGLQFLFEYFSETQRNKGNFPGRFSGRQFSNSRSEMNVSTLELGDSALYLCASSLAIQLSQGSYEQYFGPGTRLTVT.

There are a few counts of this clonotype. The chain has TRBV27 and TRBJ2-1; D call uncertain. The CDR3 loop spans 15 amino acids. CDR1 and CDR2 (germline): MNHEY, SMNVEV (reference sequence). Trimming removed 6 bases from V and 4 bases from J, with 16 bases in between. CDR3 region: CASRPYKGLYNEQFF. Written as DNA, the CDR3 is TGTGCCAGCAGACCTTACAAAGGGCTTTACAATGAGCAGTTCTTC.

V gene TRBV11-3 combines with J gene TRBJ2-7; TRBD1 or TRBD2 may be the D gene (5 bases each). Trimming removed 5 bases from V and 4 bases from J, with 15 bases in between. Germline V gene data show CDR1 as SGHNT and CDR2 as YENEEA. This CDR3 contains 14 residues. CDR3 loop: CASSPRDAAYEQYF. DNA of the CDR3: TGTGCCAGCAGCCCCCGGGACGCAGCTTACGAGCAGTACTTC.

The V and J genes are TRBV27 and TRBJ1-4; a weak D match, TRBD1 (5 bases). Trimming took 5 bases from V and 8 from J, leaving 27 bases between them. CDR3 length equals 18 residues. Germline CDR1 is MNHEY and CDR2 is SMNVEV (reference sequence). The DNA of the CDR3 is TGTGCCAGCAGTCCACTACATATCCCCGGGGGAAACAGGGAAAAACTGTTTTTT. This sequence encodes CASSPLHIPGGNREKLFF.

DNA for the CDR3: TGTGCCAGCAGTAGCGGACAGGGGGTGCCGAACACCGGGGAGCTGTTTTTT. Its translation: CASSSGQGVPNTGELFF. The chain is built from TRBV27 and TRBJ2-2; 10 bases are a match to TRBD1. Germline assignment: CDR1 MNHEY and CDR2 SMNVEV (reference sequence). V was clipped by 5 bases and J by 0 bases; unmatched bases: 6. The CDR3 is 17 residues long.

There are many counts of this clonotype. The chain employs TRBV5-4 and TRBJ1-1; TRBD1 is a possible D gene (6 bases). With 7 bases removed from V and 4 bases from J, the gap between germline ends came to 20 bases. The germline gives CDR1 SGHNT, CDR2 YYREEE (reference sequence). The length of the CDR3 is 15 residues. The CDR3 region is CASGEGGAWITEAFF. The CDR3 DNA reads as TGTGCCAGCGGAGAGGGGGGGGCTTGGATCACTGAAGCTTTCTTT. The full variable domain, in which reference TRBV5-4 and TRBJ1-1 provide the parts outside the CDR3, is ETGVTQSPTHLIKTRGQQVTLRCSSQSGHNTVSWYQQALGQGPQFIFQYYREEENGRGNFPPRFSGLQFPNYSSELNVNALELDDSALYLCASGEGGAWITEAFFGQGTRLTVV.

The chain employs TRBV3-1 and TRBJ1-2; D gene uncertain. Deletions cut 1 base from V and 6 bases from J, with 15 bases between. CDR1 is LGHDT and CDR2 is YNNKEL in the germline V gene (reference sequence). CDR3 size: 15 residues. The CDR3 protein is CASSQGGWEKDGYTF. DNA of the CDR3: TGTGCCAGCAGCCAAGGAGGGTGGGAGAAGGATGGCTACACCTTC.

This clonotype was recorded a few times. The CDR3 loop is CSARDSNGTDTEAFF. In nucleotides, the CDR3 is TGCAGTGCTAGAGATTCTAACGGGACAGACACTGAAGCTTTCTTT. This chain uses TRBV20-1 with TRBJ1-1; TRBD1 agrees at 7 bases. Trimming took 0 bases from V and 3 from J; bases not matched to a gene: 7. Germline V gene data show CDR1 as DFQATT and CDR2 as SNEGSKA (reference sequence). The CDR3 extends over 15 amino acids.

The CDR3, as DNA: TGTGCCAGCAGTGACGAGGGAGGGATGGCAGATACGCAGTATTTT. It encodes CASSDEGGMADTQYF. V and J are TRBV2 and TRBJ2-3; 7 bases match TRBD2. CDR1 SNHLY and CDR2 FYNNEI come from the germline V gene. The trim removed 3 bases at V and 4 bases at J, leaving 7 bases unmatched. CDR3 length: 15 residues. Variable domain in full (rest from reference TRBV2 and TRBJ2-3): EPEVTQTPSHQVTQMGQEVILRCVPISNHLYFYWYRQILGQKVEFLVSFYNNEISEKSEIFDDQFSVERPDGSNFTLKIRSTKLEDSAMYFCASSDEGGMADTQYFGPGTRLTVL.

This clonotype has more than one count but fewer than ten. The rearrangement joins TRBV30 to TRBJ2-2; D is undetermined. This CDR3 is built from 12 residues. Between the trimmed V and J ends, which lost 4 bases and 6 bases, there was a span of 9 bases. Germline-derived CDR1 and CDR2 are GTSNPN and SVGIG (reference sequence). The CDR3 DNA is TGTGCCTGGACCTCCTCGCCCGGGGAGCTGTTTTTT. Translated: CAWTSSPGELFF.

This clonotype turned up a few times. The rearrangement uses TRBV7-6 and TRBJ2-1; D is undetermined. CDR3 length: 17 amino acids. Germline V gene sequence: CDR1 SGHVS, CDR2 FNYEAQ. V dropped 1 base and J dropped 0 bases, with 13 bases sitting between them. The CDR3 sequence is CASSLGGKKSSYNEQFF. The CDR3 DNA reads as TGTGCCAGCAGCTTAGGTGGGAAGAAGAGCTCCTACAATGAGCAGTTCTTC.

This clonotype appeared many times. This sequence joins TRBV20-1 and TRBJ1-5, with D possibly TRBD1 on 6 matching bases. Trimming took off 3 bases at V and 1 base at J, with 16 bases between the two ends. The CDR3 has 16 amino acids. CDR1 and CDR2 from the germline V gene are DFQATT and SNEGSKA (reference sequence). DNA for the CDR3: TGCAGTGCTAGTCTCAGGGGCGGGAGGAGCAATCAGCCCCAGCATTTT. Its translation: CSASLRGGRSNQPQHF.

This clonotype was counted a few times. The chain combines TRBV3-1 with TRBJ2-1; 12 nucleotides line up with TRBD2. From germline, CDR1 is LGHDT and CDR2 YNNKEL (reference sequence). V shed 2 bases, J shed 6 bases, and the junction held 8 bases outside the gene matches. This CDR3 has 17 amino acids. The CDR3 spells CASSQPSTSGRGNEQFF. The CDR3 DNA is TGTGCCAGCAGCCAACCCTCGACTAGCGGGAGAGGCAATGAGCAGTTCTTC.

This clonotype was recorded at least ten times. The genes are TRBV20-1 and TRBJ2-1, with 13 nucleotides matching TRBD2. This CDR3 is built from 15 residues. Trimming removed 2 bases from V and 8 bases from J; junction bases left unmatched: 6. Germline CDR1 DFQATT, CDR2 SNEGSKA (reference sequence). The CDR3 sequence: CSARRTSGSSDEQFF. The DNA for the CDR3 is TGCAGTGCTAGAAGGACTAGCGGGAGTAGTGATGAGCAGTTCTTC.

This clonotype was counted between two and nine times. The chain joins TRBV10-3 to TRBJ2-2, with TRBD2 as a possible D gene (7 bases). V was cut by 8 bases and J by 4 bases, with 11 bases left in between. CDR1 ENHRY and CDR2 SYGVKD come from the germline V gene. This CDR3 is built from 13 residues. The CDR3 DNA reads as TGTGCCATCTTCCGGGGGGCCACCGGGGAGCTGTTTTTT. The encoded protein is CAIFRGATGELFF.

As to this clonotype: The germline gene is not matched at one end of the junction; a read error may be the cause. This sequence joins TRBV7-7 and TRBJ2-1; 9 bases agree with TRBD2. Germline V gene data show CDR1 as SSHAT and CDR2 as FNYEAQ (reference sequence). The length of the CDR3 is 15 residues. The CDR3 here is CASSLGSGGNNEQFF. The DNA of the CDR3 is TGTGCTAGCAGCTTAGGGAGCGGGGGGAACAATGAGCAGTTCTTC.

This clonotype was counted at least ten times. This chain connects TRBV6-5 to TRBJ1-2; a possible D gene is TRBD1 (5 bases). The CDR3 has 15 amino acids. Trimming removed 6 bases at V and 4 bases at J, with 18 bases between. Germline values: CDR1 MNHEY, CDR2 SVGAGI. The CDR3, as DNA: TGTGCCAGCAGGATGACAGCCTCCAACTCCTATGGCTACACCTTC. Protein: CASRMTASNSYGYTF.

In this sample, this clonotype turned up a few times. This CDR3 is CASSLPTGVRSPLHF. The CDR3 coding sequence is TGTGCCAGCAGCTTGCCGACAGGGGTGCGGTCACCCCTCCACTTT. V usage is TRBV5-5 and J usage is TRBJ1-6; 8 nucleotides match TRBD1. In germline, CDR1 is SGHKS, CDR2 YYEKEE (reference sequence). With V trimmed by 1 base and J by 10 bases, 7 bases remained unmatched. The CDR3 has 15 residues.